This T cell receptor (beta chain) was captured by sequencing in a study of cytomegalovirus exposure and HLA in healthy donors. V trimming: 0 bases; J trimming: 2 bases; junction bases outside the gene matches: 3. This CDR3 has 16 amino acids. Germline CDR1 and CDR2: SGHNT and YYREEE (reference sequence). PCR amplification relied on 60 Vbeta primers (plus 13 Jbeta primers). Assay used: immunoSEQ multiplex PCR; TCRdb lists only in-frame clones, some missing. The sample lists about 170,000 clones; around two thirds were seen once. This clone was observed a few times. The rearrangement uses TRBV5-4 and TRBJ2-3; 10 nucleotides line up with TRBD2. This sequence was found in a man aged 35 to 55 in good health and CMV-seronegative. The sequenced sample was PBMCs. The CDR3 protein is CASSLGTSGLTDTQYF. Here the CDR3 DNA reads TGTGCCAGCAGCTTGGGGACTAGCGGCCTCACAGATACGCAGTATTTT. Full variable domain (missing parts from reference TRBV5-4 and TRBJ2-3): ETGVTQSPTHLIKTRGQQVTLRCSSQSGHNTVSWYQQALGQGPQFIFQYYREEENGRGNFPPRFSGLQFPNYSSELNVNALELDDSALYLCASSLGTSGLTDTQYFGPGTRLTVL.